The T cell receptor beta chain described here comes from a study of T cells after yellow fever vaccination. Overall study: The fractions with low cell numbers were processed using SMART-Seq v4 Ultra Low Input.

As TCR cDNA was made by 5'RACE template switching, a universal primer site and UMIs were added. TCRdb reprocessed the 5' RACE reads with MiXCR, giving one entry per CDR3 protein. Of 150,000 to 200,000 distinct CDR3 sequences in the sample, approximately 11% were seen once. The germline CDR1 and CDR2 sequences are DFQATT and SNEGSKA (reference sequence). The V gene lost 0 bases and the J gene lost 4 bases, with 13 bases spanning the gap. The CDR3 is made up of 15 amino acids. Sequenced material: CD8+ T cells sorted from PBMCs, taken 15 days after the yellow fever booster vaccination. The chain recombines TRBV20-1 with TRBJ2-4; D is possibly TRBD2 (7 bases). The origin of this receptor is a man between 18 and 29 years old who received the YFV17D yellow fever vaccine. As DNA, the CDR3 is TGCAGTGCTAGAGATCTCGGGGGGCTTAAAAACATTCAGTACTTC. Translated: CSARDLGGLKNIQYF.